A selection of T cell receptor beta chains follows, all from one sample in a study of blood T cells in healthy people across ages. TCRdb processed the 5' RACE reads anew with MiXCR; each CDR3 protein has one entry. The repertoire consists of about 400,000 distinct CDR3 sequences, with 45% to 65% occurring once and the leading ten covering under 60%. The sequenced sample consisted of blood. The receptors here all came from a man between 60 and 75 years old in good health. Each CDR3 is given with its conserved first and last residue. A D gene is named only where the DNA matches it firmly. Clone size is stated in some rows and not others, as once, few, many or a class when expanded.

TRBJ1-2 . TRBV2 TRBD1 TGTGCCAGCAGTGGGCAAACAGGGGTTGGGAACCATGGCTACACCTTC CASSGQTGVGNHGYTF
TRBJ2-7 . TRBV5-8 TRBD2 TGTGCCAGCAGCTTGAAGGGACTAGCGGGGGTCGAGCAGTACTTC CASSLKGLAGVEQYF
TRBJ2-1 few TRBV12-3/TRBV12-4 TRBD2 TGTGCCAGCAGTTCCCCTAGCGGACCCCTCGATGAGCAGTTCTTC CASSSPSGPLDEQFF
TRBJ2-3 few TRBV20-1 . TGCAGTGCTAGAGAATCCGGAAGCACAGATACGCAGTATTTT CSARESGSTDTQYF
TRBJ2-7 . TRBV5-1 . TGCGCCAGCAGCCGTACCCTATCGTGGGGCTCCAATGAGCAGTACTTC CASSRTLSWGSNEQYF
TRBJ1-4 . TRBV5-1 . TGCGCCAGCAGCACAGGTCGGGATGAAAAACTGTTTTTT CASSTGRDEKLFF
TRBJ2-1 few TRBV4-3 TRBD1 TGCGCCAGCAGCCCCACCGCCTGGGACAGGGGGCTGTACAATGAGCAGTTCTTC CASSPTAWDRGLYNEQFF
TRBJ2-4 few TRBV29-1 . TGCAGCGTCTCAGGAGGGAACATTCAGTACTTC CSVSGGNIQYF
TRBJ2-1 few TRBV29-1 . TGCAGCGTTGATAGGGCAGGGTTTAACAATGAGCAGTTCTTC CSVDRAGFNNEQFF
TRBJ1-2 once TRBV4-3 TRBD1 TGCGCCAGCAGCCAAAAGAGGGGGCTGGGCTACACCTTC CASSQKRGLGYTF
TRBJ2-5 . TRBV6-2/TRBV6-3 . TGTGCCAGCAGTTACAGAACGGGCGCGTCGGAGGAGCAGTACTTC CASSYRTGASEEQYF
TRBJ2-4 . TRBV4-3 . TGCGCCAGCAGCCAAGGGGGACTAGCCAAAAACATTCAGTACTTC CASSQGGLAKNIQYF
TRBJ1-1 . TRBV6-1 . TGTGCCAGCAGTGCCGCCGACGCCAGCCAAGTCGAAGCTTTCTTT CASSAADASQVEAFF
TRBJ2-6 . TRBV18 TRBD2 TGTGCCAGCCCACCACCGAATCGGGGGGCTGGGGCCAACGTCCTGACTTTC CASPPPNRGAGANVLTF
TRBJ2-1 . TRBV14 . TGTGCCAGCAGCCCCCCCGGGGGCCAGCGTTCCTACAATGAGCAGTTCTTC CASSPPGGQRSYNEQFF
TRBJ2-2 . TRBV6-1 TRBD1 TGTGCCAGTCTGGCGGGACAGGGGTTGAACACCGGGGAGCTGTTTTTT CASLAGQGLNTGELFF
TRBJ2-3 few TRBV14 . TGTGCCAGCAGCCAAGAAGGCAGGTCGGATACGCAGTATTTT CASSQEGRSDTQYF
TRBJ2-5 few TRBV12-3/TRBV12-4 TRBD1 TGTGCCAGCAGTTCCGGACAGGGGGCACCGACCCAGTACTTC CASSSGQGAPTQYF
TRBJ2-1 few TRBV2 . TGTGCCAGCAGTGCCTGGAGCGGTGGCCGAACACGGGAGCAGTTCTTC CASSAWSGGRTREQFF
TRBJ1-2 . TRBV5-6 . TGTGCCAGCAGCTTGGCCCAGGGGCAGTCTGGCTACACCTTC CASSLAQGQSGYTF
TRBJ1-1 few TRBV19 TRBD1 TGTGCCAGTAGTTCAAGGGGGCGCTTGAACACTGAAGCTTTCTTT CASSSRGRLNTEAFF
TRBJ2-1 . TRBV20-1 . TGCAGTGCTAGAGGTCGGCGGGACCGATACAATGAGCAGTTCTTC CSARGRRDRYNEQFF
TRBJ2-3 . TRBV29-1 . TGCAGCGCCTCCGGCGGTAGCACAGATACGCAGTATTTT CSASGGSTDTQYF
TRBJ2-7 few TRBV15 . TGTGCCACCAGCGGGGGTGACTCCTACGAGCAGTACTTC CATSGGDSYEQYF
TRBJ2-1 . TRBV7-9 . TGTGCCAGCTCGATCGGGACCATCTACAATGAGCGGTTCTTC CASSIGTIYNERFF
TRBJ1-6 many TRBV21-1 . TGTGCCAGCTCCGCAGGGAGGAACTATAATTCACCCCTCCACTTT CASSAGRNYNSPLHF